A single sample gave rise to the 8 T cell receptor beta chains below, sequenced in a study of shared clonotypes between healthy human individuals. Sequenced by immunoSEQ multiplex PCR; TCRdb stores in-frame clones only, minus some. This sample has about 2.3 million clones, with roughly 93% found just once. The material sequenced was naive CD4+ T cells from PBMCs. The subset denotes: CD45RA+ positively selected. The receptors derive from a man aged 18 to 30 in good health. Some clones in this sample may be carry-over from other donors' samples.

V is TRBV19 and J is TRBJ1-4, with D hard to call. V lost 1 base to trimming and J lost 5 bases, with 8 bases between them. The length of the CDR3 is 14 residues. Germline V gene lookup returns CDR1 LNHDA and CDR2 SQIVND (reference sequence). CDR3 sequence: CASSIGGLNEKLFF. The CDR3 nucleotides are TGTGCCAGTAGTATAGGCGGGCTGAATGAAAAACTGTTTTTT.

The rearrangement links TRBV7-9 to TRBJ2-3; TRBD2 matches at 9 bases. The CDR3 runs 19 residues. V lost 0 bases, J lost 0 bases, and 10 bases stayed unmatched. In germline, CDR1 is SEHNR, CDR2 FQNEAQ (reference sequence). CDR3 protein: CASSLAGSGSRTSTDTQYF. DNA of the CDR3: TGTGCCAGCAGCTTAGCAGGTAGCGGGAGTCGAACTAGCACAGATACGCAGTATTTT.

The V and J genes are TRBV5-4 and TRBJ1-2; TRBD1 agrees at 8 bases. V gave up 3 bases and J gave up 4 bases; unmatched junction bases: 5. This CDR3 contains 14 residues. The V gene's germline CDR1 is SGHNT and CDR2 YYREEE (reference sequence). DNA of the CDR3: TGTGCCAGCAGCTACGGACAGGGTTTCTATGGCTACACCTTC. Translating it yields CASSYGQGFYGYTF.

The chain couples TRBV7-2 to TRBJ1-5; weak D call: TRBD1 (6 bases). Trimming stripped 3 bases from V and 2 bases from J, with 8 bases between. The CDR3 is made up of 14 amino acids. Germline V lookup: CDR1 SGHTA, CDR2 FQGNSA. The CDR3: CASSLHRGNQPQHF. The CDR3 nucleotides read TGTGCCAGCAGCTTGCACAGGGGCAATCAGCCCCAGCATTTT.

The genes are TRBV28 and TRBJ1-2; a possible D gene is TRBD1 (5 bases). This CDR3 contains 15 residues. V lost 3 bases to trimming and J lost 4 bases, with 15 bases between them. Germline V gene sequence: CDR1 MDHEN, CDR2 SYDVKM. The CDR3, as DNA: TGTGCCAGCAGTTTTACAAGGGGCGCGAGCTATGGCTACACCTTC. Protein sequence: CASSFTRGASYGYTF.

The chain employs TRBV10-3 and TRBJ2-7; D remains ambiguous. CDR3 length: 13 residues. The germline gives CDR1 ENHRY, CDR2 SYGVKD. Trimming removed 6 bases at V and 5 bases at J, with 14 bases between. This CDR3 reads CAISRDLVDEQYF. The CDR3 nucleotides are TGTGCCATCAGCCGCGACCTCGTGGACGAGCAGTACTTC.

The CDR3 is CASSLSLTVLGEQFF. In DNA form, the CDR3 reads TGCGCCAGCAGCTTGAGTCTAACTGTTCTGGGTGAGCAGTTCTTC. The chain recombines TRBV5-1 with TRBJ2-1; D is ambiguous. The CDR3 length is 15 residues. Trimming removed 1 base from V and 9 bases from J, with 17 bases in between. Germline V gene lookup returns CDR1 SGHRS and CDR2 YFSETQ.

J is TRBJ1-4 and V is TRBV10-3; D uncertain. CDR3 length: 14 amino acids. V shed 4 bases and J shed 4 bases, with 10 bases lying between them. Germline V gene data show CDR1 as ENHRY and CDR2 as SYGVKD. The CDR3 reads CAISGEKLNEKLFF. The CDR3 DNA is TGTGCCATCAGTGGTGAAAAGCTTAATGAAAAACTGTTTTTT.